This T cell receptor (beta chain) was observed in a study of identifying expanded T cells in peripheral blood. The study's findings and limits: Technical replicates showed approximately 1.2 changed clones; roughly two weeks roughly 16; four weeks 19.

Using immunoSEQ multiplex PCR, the repertoire was profiled, and TCRdb retains in-frame clones only, with some absent. The repertoire consists of about 100,000 clones, with approximately 89% occurring once and the leading ten covering about 5.9%. Healthy donors had no documented immune events, such as infections, while sampled. This clone was counted between two and nine times. The antigen remains undetermined. Germline V gives CDR1 MNHEY, CDR2 SMNVEV (reference sequence). This CDR3 has 8 residues. The V call is TRBV27, the J call TRBJ1-6; the D is unclear. The source material was blood. The clonotype originates from a person aged 18 to 75 in good health. CDR3 nucleotide sequence: TGTACGGGGTCACCCCTCCACTTT. It encodes CTGSPLHF.